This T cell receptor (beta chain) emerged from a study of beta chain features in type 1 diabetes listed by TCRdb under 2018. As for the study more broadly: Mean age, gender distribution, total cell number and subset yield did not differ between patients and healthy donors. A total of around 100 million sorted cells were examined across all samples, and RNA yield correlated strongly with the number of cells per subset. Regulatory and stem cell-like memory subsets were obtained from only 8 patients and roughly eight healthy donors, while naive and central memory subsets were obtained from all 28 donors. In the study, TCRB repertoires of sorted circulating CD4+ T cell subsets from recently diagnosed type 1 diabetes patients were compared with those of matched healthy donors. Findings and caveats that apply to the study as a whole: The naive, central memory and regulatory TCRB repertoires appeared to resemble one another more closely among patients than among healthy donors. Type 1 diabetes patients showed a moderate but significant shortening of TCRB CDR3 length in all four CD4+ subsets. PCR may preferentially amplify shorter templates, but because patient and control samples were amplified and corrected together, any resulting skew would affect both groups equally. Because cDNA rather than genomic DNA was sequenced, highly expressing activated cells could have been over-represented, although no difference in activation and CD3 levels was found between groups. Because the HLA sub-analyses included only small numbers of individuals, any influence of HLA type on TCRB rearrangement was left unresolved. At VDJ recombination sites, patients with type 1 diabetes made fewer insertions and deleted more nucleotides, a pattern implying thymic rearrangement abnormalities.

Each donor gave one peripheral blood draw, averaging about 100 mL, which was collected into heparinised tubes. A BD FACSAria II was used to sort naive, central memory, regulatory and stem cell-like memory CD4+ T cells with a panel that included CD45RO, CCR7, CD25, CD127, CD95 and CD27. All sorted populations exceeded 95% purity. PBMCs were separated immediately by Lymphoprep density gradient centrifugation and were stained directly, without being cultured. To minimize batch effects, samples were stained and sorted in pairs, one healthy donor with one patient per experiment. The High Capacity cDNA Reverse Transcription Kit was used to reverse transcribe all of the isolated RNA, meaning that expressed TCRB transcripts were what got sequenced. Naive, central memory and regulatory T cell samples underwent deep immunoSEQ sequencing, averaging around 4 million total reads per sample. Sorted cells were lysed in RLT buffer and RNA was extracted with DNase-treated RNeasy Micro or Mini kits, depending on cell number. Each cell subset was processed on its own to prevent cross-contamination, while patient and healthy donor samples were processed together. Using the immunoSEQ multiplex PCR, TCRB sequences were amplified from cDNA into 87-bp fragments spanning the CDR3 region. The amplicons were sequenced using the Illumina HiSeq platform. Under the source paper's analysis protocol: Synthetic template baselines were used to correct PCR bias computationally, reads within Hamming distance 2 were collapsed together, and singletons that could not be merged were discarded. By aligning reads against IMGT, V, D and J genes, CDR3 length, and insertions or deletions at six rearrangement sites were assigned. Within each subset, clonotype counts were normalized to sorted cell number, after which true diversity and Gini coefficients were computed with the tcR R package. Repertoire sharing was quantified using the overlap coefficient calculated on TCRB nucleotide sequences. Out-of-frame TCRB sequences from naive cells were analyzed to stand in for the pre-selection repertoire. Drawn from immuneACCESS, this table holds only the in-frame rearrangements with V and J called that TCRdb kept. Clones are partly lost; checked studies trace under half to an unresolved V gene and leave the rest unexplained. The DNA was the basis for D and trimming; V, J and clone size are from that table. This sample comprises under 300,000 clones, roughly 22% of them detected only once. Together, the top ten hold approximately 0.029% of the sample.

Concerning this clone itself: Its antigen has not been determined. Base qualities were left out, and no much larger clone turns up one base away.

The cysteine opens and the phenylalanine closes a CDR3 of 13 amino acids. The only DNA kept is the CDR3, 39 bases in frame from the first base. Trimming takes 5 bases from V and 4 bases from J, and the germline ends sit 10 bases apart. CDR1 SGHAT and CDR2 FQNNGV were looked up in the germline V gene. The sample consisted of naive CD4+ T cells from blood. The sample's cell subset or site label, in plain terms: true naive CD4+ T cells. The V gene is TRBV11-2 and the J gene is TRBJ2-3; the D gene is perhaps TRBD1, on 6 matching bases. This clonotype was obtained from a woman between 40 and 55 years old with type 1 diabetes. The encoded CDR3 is CASSQQGADTQYF. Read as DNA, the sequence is TGTGCCAGCAGCCAACAGGGCGCAGATACGCAGTATTTT. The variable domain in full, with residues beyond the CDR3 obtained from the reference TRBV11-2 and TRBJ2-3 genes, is EAGVAQSPRYKIIEKRQSVAFWCNPISGHATLYWYQQILGQGPKLLIQFQNNGVVDDSQLPKDRFSAERLKGVDSTLKIQPAKLEDSAVYLCASSQQGADTQYFGPGTRLTVL.